The TCR beta chain described here comes from a study of cytomegalovirus exposure and HLA in healthy donors (dated by TCRdb to the late 2010s). The study in broad terms: The 500 to 800 repertoires of the first cohort and the 95 to 150 validation repertoires were produced on the same platform, according to a later analysis. Along with the approximately 600-subject first cohort, a separate validation cohort of 120 different subjects was used. The aim of the study was to test whether cataloging public T cell receptors could identify signatures of past pathogen exposure. To predict cytomegalovirus infection status, the study combined high-throughput TCR immunosequencing, statistical association of individual TCRs with disease status, and machine learning.

Separate from the roughly 650-subject first cohort, the validation cohort of 120 subjects was the group to which the donors belonged. Study-wide findings and limitations: Cytomegalovirus status was reported to be diagnosed by the classifier with high specificity and sensitivity in both the original and validation cohorts. Three of the identified cytomegalovirus-associated TCR beta chains were confirmed in vitro to be specific for cytomegalovirus antigens. It was suggested by the authors that the approach could potentially be generalized to other disease states and immunological phenotypes. The study gave a list of 150 to 200 TCR beta chains associated with cytomegalovirus. Of the cluster scores, around 95% were above 0 in a later analysis, which found that TCRs clustered in the first cohort also tended to co-occur in the 95 to 150 validation repertoires. All 120 or so repertoires were used to score co-occurrence in the validation cohort in a later analysis, because that analysis had no HLA typing for the cohort. Across donors, most TCR sequences were observed very rarely, whereas some public TCRs were present in many individuals.

In its sample, this clone was seen a few times. The clone's antigen remains unknown. No base-level quality is on record; no much larger clone is a single base apart. Library generation was performed with the immunoSEQ multiplex PCR assay. The original pipeline was this. A statistical classification framework was built to diagnose cytomegalovirus status from the catalog of TCR beta chain sequences. Not all clones reach the TCRdb copy of this immuneACCESS table, which keeps in-frame sequences only. Checked studies attribute under half of the gap to unresolved V genes and leave the rest unexplained. The V and J calls and clone size are taken from that table; D and trimming were inferred from the DNA. A total of 250,000 to 300,000 clones appear in this sample, about 86% of them only once. Of the sample, 0.95% to 1.1% is held by the ten largest clones. This receptor was obtained from a woman aged 18-29 years in good health and CMV-seronegative. Sequenced input: PBMCs.

The CDR3 protein: CASSIERTLQETQYF. The bases are TGTGCCAGTAGTATAGAACGGACACTCCAAGAGACCCAGTACTTC. The V and J genes are TRBV19 and TRBJ2-5, with TRBD1 tentatively as D gene (5 bases match). Counted from cysteine to phenylalanine, this CDR3 has 15 amino acids. Of all the DNA, just the CDR3 is kept, 45 bases in frame from base 1. The V end loses 0 bases and the J end loses 1 base, and a stretch of 9 bases separates them. Reading the germline V gene (reference sequence) gives CDR1 LNHDA and CDR2 SQIVND.